This TCR beta chain was sequenced for a study of blood T cell repertoires in COVID-19. For the study at large: PBMCs, B-cell-depleted T cells, or T cells provided the cDNA or gDNA that made up the material.

The CDR3 consists of 16 residues. V was pared by 2 bases and J by 8 bases, with 9 bases of the junction left unmatched. Germline CDR1 reads SGHAT; CDR2 reads FQNNGV. Source study methods: Estimation of nucleated cell counts was performed using reference gene primer amplification. Clones were sequenced by immunoSEQ multiplex PCR, and TCRdb holds only the in-frame ones, with some missing. The DNA gave D and trimming, while V, J and clone size come from that table. The data hold 25,000 to 35,000 clones, with approximately 86% observed a single time. The specimen was peripheral blood. This sequence originates from a human donor in a cohort sampled during active COVID-19. The J gene is TRBJ1-2, the V gene TRBV11-2; TRBD1 matches 12 bases. CDR3 nucleotide sequence: TGTGCCAGCAGCTTAAGGTTGGGACAGGGGGCGCGAGGCTACACCTTC. Protein: CASSLRLGQGARGYTF.